This T cell receptor (beta chain) was recorded in a study of T cell responses to AZD1222 COVID-19 vaccine. Broader study findings: The donor group comprised mostly white British people and more females; the analysis possibly underestimated clonal diversity.

Here immunoSEQ multiplex PCR was the method, and the copy in TCRdb shows in-frame clones only, minus some. In the table there are under 150,000 clones, 80% to 95% of which are singletons. The CDR3 covers 13 residues. V dropped 2 bases and J dropped 7 bases, with 12 bases sitting between them. Germline values: CDR1 MNHEY, CDR2 SVGAGI. This clone has only one observation. Its antigen is currently unknown. Sequences were derived from peripheral blood, sampled on day 0 of AZD1222 vaccination. The chain has TRBV6-5 and TRBJ2-7; a weak D match, TRBD2 (5 bases). This receptor was obtained from an adult in good health. In DNA form, the CDR3 reads TGTGCCAGCAGTTACCGGGGAGTTAGGGAGCAGTACTTC. Translating gives CASSYRGVREQYF.